This record looks at one T cell receptor beta chain sequence and its context. The antigen is undetermined. Germline CDR1 and CDR2: ENHRY and SYGVKD. CDR3 length equals 15 residues. The data were obtained in a study of CXCR3-negative and CXCR3-positive naive CD8 T cells. Study in general: For each library, about 1.5 +/- 0.3 million TRB reads were obtained, some 140 million in total. Notes on the study in general: Memory CD8+ cells showed much lower diversity, while both naive subsets displayed comparably high diversity. For naive cells, CXCR3-negative and CXCR3-positive subsets had similar TRBV-TRBJ usage; for memory cells, usage differed.

UMI-labeled TRB cDNA libraries were prepared by 5' RACE. No DNA is given; TCRdb re-called the 5' RACE reads and lists each CDR3 protein once. The clone table shows 65,000 to 95,000 distinct CDR3 sequences, with the ten largest holding about 1.4%. CD8+ T cell subsets were each sorted in triplicate, 250,000 to 300,000 cells apiece. J is TRBJ2-1 and V is TRBV10-3; TCRdb calls TRBD1, which cannot be checked without DNA. The sequencing sample was made of naive CXCR3- CD8+ T cells from blood. Sample subset: CD45RO-CCR7+CD27+CD95- naive CD8+ T cells lacking CXCR3 (TNR3-). The sequence derives from a human donor in good health. Some clones in this sample may be carry-over from other donors' samples. CDR3 region: CAISETGNSYNEQFF.